The 3 T cell receptor beta chains given below trace back to one sample, sequenced in a study of blood T cell dynamics during melanoma immunotherapy. Only in-frame clones appear in the TCRdb table, and some are missing; sequencing was by immunoSEQ multiplex PCR. The sample includes fewer than 11,000 clones, roughly 90% of them seen just once. Specified time point: pre-treatment baseline. The sequencing used blood, collected from a patient treated with checkpoint blockade. Source of these receptors: a human donor with melanoma.

This clone has just one count. CDR3 sequence reads: CASSEGGPFSYEQYF. The CDR3 nucleotides read TGTGCCAGCAGTGAGGGGGGCCCGTTCTCCTACGAGCAGTACTTC. The chain is built from TRBV27 and TRBJ2-7, with D perhaps being TRBD1 or TRBD2 (6 bases each). CDR1 and CDR2 (germline): MNHEY, SMNVEV (reference sequence). This CDR3 contains 15 residues. The germline V and J ends were trimmed by 5 bases and 0 bases, with 14 bases remaining between them.

The chain combines TRBV28 with TRBJ1-4; D not certain. The germline V and J ends were trimmed by 8 bases and 5 bases, with 12 bases remaining between them. Germline V gene data show CDR1 as MDHEN and CDR2 as SYDVKM. This CDR3 is 13 amino acids long. The CDR3 nucleotides read TGTGCCAGCGCCGGCACAGTCAATGAAAAACTGTTTTTT. It translates to CASAGTVNEKLFF.

V gene TRBV2 combines with J gene TRBJ2-5; TRBD1 matches 8 bases. The J call may not be correct, given that the DNA end is closer to TRBJ2-7. Germline loops: CDR1 SNHLY, CDR2 FYNNEI. This CDR3 contains 15 residues. As DNA, the CDR3 is TGTGCCAGCAGTGAATACAGGGGGTACTCCTACGAGCAGTACTTC. Its translation is CASSEYRGYSYEQYF.